A selection of T cell receptor beta chains follows, all from one sample in a study of T cell responses to AZD1222 COVID-19 vaccine. Repertoires were generated with immunoSEQ multiplex PCR, while TCRdb's copy carries only in-frame clones and drops some. This sample has some 92,000 clones, with roughly 89% found just once. The sample consisted of peripheral blood, taken on day 0 of MenACWY control vaccination. The receptors were sampled from an adult in good health. The CDR3 runs from the conserved cysteine through the conserved F or W. The D gene is left open where the match is weak. Clone size is not always given. Where it is, it says once, few, many or a class for expanded clones.

>.|TRBV6-5|12|.|TRBJ1-6
TGTGCCAGCGGACAGAACAATTCACCCCTCCACTTT
CASGQNNSPLHF
>.|TRBV7-2|13|.|TRBJ2-1
TGTGCCAGCAGCTACGGACAGAACAATGAGCAGTTCTTC
CASSYGQNNEQFF
>.|TRBV24-1|18|TRBD2|TRBJ2-1
TGTGCCACCAGTGATCGCAATCCACTAGCGGGAGAGTACGGTGAGCAGTTCTTC
CATSDRNPLAGEYGEQFF
>once|TRBV12-3/TRBV12-4|12|.|TRBJ2-3
TGTGCCAGCAGTTTAATGGGTGATACGCAGTATTTT
CASSLMGDTQYF
>once|TRBV29-1|13|TRBD1|TRBJ2-3
TGCAGCGTCCGCGGACAGGCCCTTCGGACGCAGTATTTT
CSVRGQALRTQYF
>.|TRBV5-1|15|TRBD2|TRBJ2-5
TGCGCCAGCAGCAATAGCGGGAGGATCCAAGAGACCCAGTACTTC
CASSNSGRIQETQYF
>.|TRBV10-1|18|TRBD1|TRBJ2-7
TGCGCCAGATGGACCGGGGGACAGGTGCCCTTGGGCTCCTACGAGCAGTACTTC
CARWTGGQVPLGSYEQYF
>.|TRBV6-1|13|.|TRBJ1-1
TGTGCCAGCAGTGAAGGGCGGTGGGGGGATGCTTTCTTT
CASSEGRWGDAFF
>.|TRBV6-2/TRBV6-3|17|TRBD1|TRBJ1-5
TGTGCCAGCAGTTACCGGCAAGGGACAGGGGGGAATCAGCCCCAGCATTTT
CASSYRQGTGGNQPQHF
>.|TRBV6-5|14|TRBD1|TRBJ1-2
TGTGCCAGCAGTTACGGGACAGGGTTCGGCGGCTACACCTTC
CASSYGTGFGGYTF
>.|TRBV6-4|15|TRBD1|TRBJ1-1
TGTGCCAGCAGGATAGATCAGGGGGCCAACACTGAAGCTTTCTTT
CASRIDQGANTEAFF
>.|TRBV18|15|TRBD1|TRBJ2-7
TGTGCCAGCTCACCACCGGGCAGGGGGCAAAACGAGCAGTACTTC
CASSPPGRGQNEQYF
>.|TRBV5-1|16|TRBD2|TRBJ2-3
TGCGCCAGCAGCAGGCCAGCGGGAGCTAGCACAGATACGCAGTATTTT
CASSRPAGASTDTQYF
>.|TRBV6-5|14|.|TRBJ1-6
TGTGCCAGCAGCCTCCCGGGGGTTAATTCACCCCTCCACTTT
CASSLPGVNSPLHF
>once|TRBV28|12|.|TRBJ2-7
TGTGCCGGACATCTAGACTCCTACGAGCAGTACTTC
CAGHLDSYEQYF
>once|TRBV18|15|TRBD1|TRBJ2-2
TGTGCCAGCTCACCGGGACAGGGCCAAACCGGGGAGCTGTTTTTT
CASSPGQGQTGELFF
>.|TRBV7-3|18|.|TRBJ1-2
TGTGCCAGCAGCTTTCCCCTAGACAGCAAACCACCTGCCTATGGCTACACCTTC
CASSFPLDSKPPAYGYTF
>.|TRBV19|14|.|TRBJ2-5
TGTGCCAGTAGCGATCGCACTCCAGGTTTGACCCAGTACTTC
CASSDRTPGLTQYF
>.|TRBV28|14|.|TRBJ1-2
TGTGCCAGCAGTTTATTATTGCGAACCCGGGGCTACACCTTC
CASSLLLRTRGYTF
>once|TRBV19|18|.|TRBJ2-5
TGTGCCAGTAGTATAGTCCACCAGGGAGCGAGTAATAGGGAGACCCAGTACTTC
CASSIVHQGASNRETQYF
>.|TRBV5-1|16|TRBD2|TRBJ2-7
TGCGCCAGCAGCTTCACTAGCGGGATGGGCTCCTACGAGCAGTACTTC
CASSFTSGMGSYEQYF
>.|TRBV18|15|.|TRBJ2-3
TGTGCCAGCTCACCGAACCCTGACTCCGCAGATACGCAGTATTTT
CASSPNPDSADTQYF
>.|TRBV2|13|.|TRBJ1-5
TGTGCCAGCTGCAGGGATAGCAATCAGCCCCAGCATTTT
CASCRDSNQPQHF
>.|TRBV4-1|13|.|TRBJ2-1
TGCGCCAGCAGCCACGGGGATCGCGATGAGCAGTTCTTC
CASSHGDRDEQFF
>once|TRBV19|15|TRBD2|TRBJ2-1
TGTGCCAGTAAAAATAGCGGGAGCTCCTACAATGAGCAGTTCTTC
CASKNSGSSYNEQFF
>.|TRBV24-1|13|.|TRBJ1-1
TGTGCCACCAGTGATGTGGGGACCACTGAAGCTTTCTTT
CATSDVGTTEAFF